These 9 T cell receptor beta chains came from one sample sequenced in a study of naive and memory T cell subsets (dated by TCRdb to 2016 to 2017). Points the paper makes about the study in general: A few larger clonotypes were present in naive repertoires, particularly the CD8 repertoires, and these clonotypes were possibly memory cells re-expressing CD45RA.

Their recognized antigens are unknown. Library generation was performed with UMI-ligation and nested PCR. Sequencing took place on an Illumina MiSeq. The beta constant-region primer consisted of an equimolar mixture of two oligonucleotides that together covered TRBC1 and TRBC2. Four rounds of PCR were used to amplify ligated cDNA, with nested alpha and beta constant-region primers being used together with the SP2 primer. The public reads were quality trimmed at Q25 with fastp and then assembled into clones with MiXCR by TCRdb, keeping productive beta chains. Each entry is one CDR3 protein sequence, shown with its most common DNA and genes. In all, the sample holds 150,000 or so distinct CDR3 sequences, and approximately 22% of those were seen once. The ten largest make up 0.11% of the sample. Sequenced material: naive CD4+ T cells from blood. Reading the label with the study, this specimen's cell subset or site is: naive T cells, CD45RA high CD27+. These receptors were collected from a human donor in good health.

V and J are TRBV19 and TRBJ1-5; the D gene is possibly TRBD1 (5 bases). Trimming left V 11 bases short and J 6 bases short, with 26 bases between. The CDR3 is made up of 16 amino acids. CDR1 and CDR2 (germline): LNHDA, SQIVND (reference sequence). CDR3 loop: CASLRQGFIRSQPQHF. The CDR3 DNA sequence: TGTGCCTCCCTTCGCCAGGGATTTATCCGGAGTCAGCCCCAGCATTTT. The entire variable domain, with the rest obtained from reference TRBV19 and TRBJ1-5, is as follows: DGGITQSPKYLFRKEGQNVTLSCEQNLNHDAMYWYRQDPGQGLRLIYYSQIVNDFQKGDIAEGYSVSREKKESFPLTVTSAQKNPTAFYLCASLRQGFIRSQPQHFGDGTRLSIL.

The rearrangement links TRBV7-6 to TRBJ2-7; D tentatively fits TRBD1 or TRBD2 (5 bases each). Trimming took 2 bases from V and 6 from J, leaving 23 bases between them. Germline CDR1 reads SGHVS; CDR2 reads FNYEAQ. This CDR3 has 17 amino acids. DNA for the CDR3: TGTGCCAGCAGCTTAATGGGACCCACCATCGGTCCTACCGAGCAGTACTTC. Protein: CASSLMGPTIGPTEQYF. Supplemented by reference TRBV7-6 and TRBJ2-7, the full variable domain reads GAGVSQSPRYKVTKRGQDVALRCDPISGHVSLYWYRQALGQGPEFLTYFNYEAQQDKSGLPNDRFSAERPEGSISTLTIQRTEQRDSAMYRCASSLMGPTIGPTEQYFGPGTRLTVT.

This clonotype was seen a handful of times. This chain connects TRBV7-2 to TRBJ2-1, with 7 nucleotides matching TRBD1. CDR3 length: 13 amino acids. In germline, CDR1 is SGHTA, CDR2 FQGNSA. V gave up 4 bases and J gave up 10 bases; unmatched junction bases: 7. The CDR3, as DNA: TGTGCCAGCAGCTACAACAGGGGACACGAGCAGTTCTTC. Translating it yields CASSYNRGHEQFF.

V and J are TRBV20-1 and TRBJ2-7; the D is unclear. Germline V lookup: CDR1 DFQATT, CDR2 SNEGSKA (reference sequence). V dropped 3 bases and J dropped 5 bases, with 11 bases sitting between them. This CDR3 comprises 12 residues. CDR3 region: CSASGSRDEQYF. In DNA, the CDR3 is TGCAGTGCTAGTGGAAGCCGGGACGAGCAGTACTTC.

The chain links TRBV19 to TRBJ1-1, with TRBD1 matching 8 bases. The CDR3 sequence is 16 residues long. The trim removed 7 bases at V and 0 bases at J, leaving 10 bases unmatched. CDR1 is LNHDA and CDR2 is SQIVND in the germline V gene (reference sequence). In DNA form, the CDR3 reads TGTGCCAGTATCAGGGGGACAGGTACTATGAACACTGAAGCTTTCTTT. Translation: CASIRGTGTMNTEAFF.

The table lists this clonotype with many counts. The chain couples TRBV7-9 to TRBJ2-5, with D possibly matching TRBD2 (6 bases). This CDR3 has 14 amino acids. Germline CDR1 and CDR2: SEHNR and FQNEAQ (reference sequence). Trimming removed 8 bases from V and 5 bases from J, with 18 bases in between. The CDR3: CASPSGHGGETQYF. CDR3 in DNA: TGTGCCAGCCCCTCGGGGCATGGAGGGGAGACCCAGTACTTC.

This clonotype was seen ten or more times. The chain is built from TRBV20-1 and TRBJ2-7, with TRBD2 matching 9 bases. The CDR3 totals 13 residues. The germline V gene encodes CDR1 DFQATT and CDR2 SNEGSKA (reference sequence). Losses at the gene ends were 2 bases for V and 6 bases for J; bases not matched to a gene: 5. In DNA form, the CDR3 reads TGCAGTGCTAGACCCGGGACTAGCTTCGAGCAGTACTTC. The encoded protein is CSARPGTSFEQYF.

This clonotype was counted a few times. The rearrangement joins TRBV2 to TRBJ2-1, with D tentatively TRBD2 (6 bases). V was clipped by 0 bases and J by 3 bases, with 9 bases between them. CDR3 size: 15 residues. Germline CDR1 is SNHLY and CDR2 is FYNNEI. The CDR3, as DNA: TGTGCCAGCAGTGAAGCAGGGACTTACTACAATGAGCAGTTCTTC. The encoded protein is CASSEAGTYYNEQFF.

Only a few counts were recorded for this clonotype. The chain links TRBV29-1 to TRBJ2-3; 8 nucleotides match TRBD2. CDR1 is SQVTM and CDR2 is ANQGSEA in the germline V gene. V lost 4 bases to trimming and J lost 6 bases; unmatched junction nucleotides: 9. The CDR3 runs to 14 residues. CDR3 residues: CSVASIAGRDTQYF. In nucleotides, the CDR3 is TGCAGCGTTGCCTCCATAGCGGGACGCGATACGCAGTATTTT.